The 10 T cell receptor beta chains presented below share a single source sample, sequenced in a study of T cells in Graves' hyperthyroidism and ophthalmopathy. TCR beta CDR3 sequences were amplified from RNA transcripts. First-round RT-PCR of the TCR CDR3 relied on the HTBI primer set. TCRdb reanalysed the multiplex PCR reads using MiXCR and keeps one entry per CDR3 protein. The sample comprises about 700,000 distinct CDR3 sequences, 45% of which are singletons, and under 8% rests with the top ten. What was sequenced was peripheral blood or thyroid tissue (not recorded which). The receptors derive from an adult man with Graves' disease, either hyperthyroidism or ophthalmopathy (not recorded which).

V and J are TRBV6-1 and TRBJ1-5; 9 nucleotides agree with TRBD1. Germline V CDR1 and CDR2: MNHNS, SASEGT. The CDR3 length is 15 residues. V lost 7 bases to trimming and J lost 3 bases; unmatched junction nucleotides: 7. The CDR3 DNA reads TGTGCCAGCATCAGCGGGACAGGGATCAATCAGCCCCAGCATTTT. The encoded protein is CASISGTGINQPQHF.

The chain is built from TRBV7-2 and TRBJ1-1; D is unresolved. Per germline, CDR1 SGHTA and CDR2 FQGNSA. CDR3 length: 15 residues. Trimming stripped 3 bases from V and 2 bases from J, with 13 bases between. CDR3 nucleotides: TGTGCCAGCAGCTTCAGGCCCCGTGATAACACTGAAGCTTTCTTT. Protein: CASSFRPRDNTEAFF.

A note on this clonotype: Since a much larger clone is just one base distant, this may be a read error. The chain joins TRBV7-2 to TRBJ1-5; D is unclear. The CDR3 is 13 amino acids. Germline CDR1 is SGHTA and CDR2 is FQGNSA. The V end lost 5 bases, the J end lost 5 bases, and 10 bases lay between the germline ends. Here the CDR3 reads CASSTGDYQPQHF. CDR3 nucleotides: TGTGCCAGCAGCACCGGCGACTATCAGCCCCAGCATTTT.

As DNA, the CDR3 is TGTGCCAGCAGGCCGGGACCATTCAATGAAAAACTGTTTTTT. Its translation is CASRPGPFNEKLFF. J is TRBJ1-4 and V is TRBV2, with D possibly being TRBD1 (5 bases). V lost 6 bases, J lost 5 bases, and 13 bases lay in between. CDR1 and CDR2 from the germline V gene are SNHLY and FYNNEI. The CDR3 is 14 amino acids.

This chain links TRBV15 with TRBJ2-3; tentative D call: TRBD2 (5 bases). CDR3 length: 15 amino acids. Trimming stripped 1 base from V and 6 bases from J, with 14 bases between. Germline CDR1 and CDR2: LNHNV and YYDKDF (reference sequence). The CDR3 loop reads CATSRVERTRDTQYF. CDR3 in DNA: TGTGCCACCAGCAGAGTCGAGCGGACCCGCGATACGCAGTATTTT.

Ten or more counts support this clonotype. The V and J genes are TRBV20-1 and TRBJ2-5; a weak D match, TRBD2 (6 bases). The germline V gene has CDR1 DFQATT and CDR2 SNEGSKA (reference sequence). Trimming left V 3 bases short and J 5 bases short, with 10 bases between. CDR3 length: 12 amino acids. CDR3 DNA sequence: TGCAGTGCTAGTGGGGGGAGGGAGACCCAGTACTTC. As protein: CSASGGRETQYF.

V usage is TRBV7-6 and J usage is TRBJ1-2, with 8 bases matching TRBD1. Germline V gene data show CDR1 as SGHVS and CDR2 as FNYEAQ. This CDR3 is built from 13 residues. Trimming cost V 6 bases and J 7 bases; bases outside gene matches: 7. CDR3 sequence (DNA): TGTGCCAGCAGTCGAGGACAGGGACGTGGCTACACCTTC. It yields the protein CASSRGQGRGYTF.

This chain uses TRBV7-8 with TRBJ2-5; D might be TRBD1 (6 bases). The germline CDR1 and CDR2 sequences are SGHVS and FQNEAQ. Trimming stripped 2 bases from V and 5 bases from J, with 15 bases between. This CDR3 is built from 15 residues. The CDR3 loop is CASSLNREGTETQYF. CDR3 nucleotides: TGTGCCAGCAGCTTAAACAGGGAAGGAACTGAGACCCAGTACTTC.

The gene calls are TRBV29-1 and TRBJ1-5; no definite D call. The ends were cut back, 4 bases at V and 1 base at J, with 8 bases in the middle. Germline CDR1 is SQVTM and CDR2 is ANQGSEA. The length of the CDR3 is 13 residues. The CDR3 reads CSVVRDSNQPQHF. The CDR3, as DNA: TGCAGCGTTGTTCGCGACAGCAATCAGCCCCAGCATTTT.

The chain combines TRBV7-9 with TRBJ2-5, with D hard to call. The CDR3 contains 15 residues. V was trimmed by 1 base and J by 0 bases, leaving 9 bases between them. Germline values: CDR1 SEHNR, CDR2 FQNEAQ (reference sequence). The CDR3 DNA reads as TGTGCCAGCAGCTTAGGGGATCCCTACCAAGAGACCCAGTACTTC. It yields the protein CASSLGDPYQETQYF. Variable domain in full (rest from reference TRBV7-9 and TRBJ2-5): DTGVSQNPRHKITKRGQNVTFRCDPISEHNRLYWYRQTLGQGPEFLTYFQNEAQLEKSRLLSDRFSAERPKGSFSTLEIQRTEQGDSAMYLCASSLGDPYQETQYFGPGTRLLVL.